The T cell receptor beta chain described here comes from a study of STAT3 mutations in large granular lymphocyte leukemia. Study context: Roughly half the longitudinally sequenced T-LGLL patients had canonical STAT3 mutations.

About this clone itself: The antigen remains unidentified.

The method was immunoSEQ multiplex PCR; TCRdb's version includes in-frame clones alone and lacks a portion of them. The sample holds 9,400 or so clones; over 75% are singletons and the top ten take 84%. Germline V gene data show CDR1 as SGHRS and CDR2 as YFSETQ. The V segment lost 1 base and the J segment 13 bases; nucleotides outside the gene matches: 6. The CDR3 is 13 residues long. Study-level findings and limits: Clonal expansion was inferred from other time points because no sample existed at each clone's first appearance. In T-cell large granular lymphocyte leukemia, about half of patients showed multiple immunodominant subclonotypes.

This TCR came from a man of 80 years or more with T-cell large granular lymphocyte leukemia. Some clones in this sample may be carry-over from other donors' samples. The chain employs TRBV5-1 and TRBJ2-1, with TRBD2 identical over 9 bases. The sample taken for sequencing was peripheral blood mononuclear cells. The CDR3 loop is CASSLRGGGVQFF. The CDR3 DNA sequence: TGCGCCAGCAGCTTGAGAGGCGGGGGGGTCCAGTTCTTC.